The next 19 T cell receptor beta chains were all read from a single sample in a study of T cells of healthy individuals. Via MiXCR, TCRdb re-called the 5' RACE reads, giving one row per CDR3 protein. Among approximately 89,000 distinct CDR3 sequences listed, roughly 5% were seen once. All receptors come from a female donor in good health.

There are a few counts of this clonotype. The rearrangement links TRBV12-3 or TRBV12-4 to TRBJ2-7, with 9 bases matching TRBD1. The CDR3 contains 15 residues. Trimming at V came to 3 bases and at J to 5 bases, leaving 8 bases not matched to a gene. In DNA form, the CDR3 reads TGTGCCAGCAGTTTGGGACAGGGAAGAGGTGACGAGCAGTACTTC. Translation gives CASSLGQGRGDEQYF.

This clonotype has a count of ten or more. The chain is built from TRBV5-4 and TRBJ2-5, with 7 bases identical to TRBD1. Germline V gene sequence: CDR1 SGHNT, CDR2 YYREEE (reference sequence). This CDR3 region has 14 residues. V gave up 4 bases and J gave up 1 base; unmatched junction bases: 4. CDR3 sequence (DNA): TGTGCCAGCAGCCACGGGACAGCCCAAGAGACCCAGTACTTC. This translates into CASSHGTAQETQYF.

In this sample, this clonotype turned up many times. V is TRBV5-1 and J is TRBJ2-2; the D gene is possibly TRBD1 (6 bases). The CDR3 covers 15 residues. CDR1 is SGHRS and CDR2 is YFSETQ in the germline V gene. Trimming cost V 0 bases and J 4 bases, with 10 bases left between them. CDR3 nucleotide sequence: TGCGCCAGCAGCTTGGGGGACACCAGCACCGGGGAGCTGTTTTTT. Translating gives CASSLGDTSTGELFF.

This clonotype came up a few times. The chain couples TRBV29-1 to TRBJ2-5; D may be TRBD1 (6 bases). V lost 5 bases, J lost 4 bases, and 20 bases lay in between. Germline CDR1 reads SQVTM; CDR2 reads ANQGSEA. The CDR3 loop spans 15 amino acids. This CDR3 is CSVIQGRLDLETQYF. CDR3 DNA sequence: TGCAGCGTTATTCAGGGGCGTTTGGATTTAGAGACCCAGTACTTC.

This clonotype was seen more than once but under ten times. This chain's CDR3 is CSARETSGFYEQYF. DNA for the CDR3: TGCAGTGCTAGAGAAACTAGCGGGTTTTACGAGCAGTACTTC. The chain recombines TRBV20-1 with TRBJ2-7; 9 positions match TRBD2. Germline CDR1 is DFQATT and CDR2 is SNEGSKA (reference sequence). The CDR3 covers 14 residues. The V and J ends lost 0 bases and 4 bases, in that order; junction bases with no gene match: 4.

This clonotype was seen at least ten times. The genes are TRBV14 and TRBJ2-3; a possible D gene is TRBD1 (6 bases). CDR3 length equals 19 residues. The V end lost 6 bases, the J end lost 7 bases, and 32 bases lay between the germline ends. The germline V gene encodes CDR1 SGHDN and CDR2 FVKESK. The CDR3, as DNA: TGTGCCAGCAGGCCGTTACAGGGCTCAGGAGATGCCGTGCATAATACGCAGTATTTT. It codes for CASRPLQGSGDAVHNTQYF.

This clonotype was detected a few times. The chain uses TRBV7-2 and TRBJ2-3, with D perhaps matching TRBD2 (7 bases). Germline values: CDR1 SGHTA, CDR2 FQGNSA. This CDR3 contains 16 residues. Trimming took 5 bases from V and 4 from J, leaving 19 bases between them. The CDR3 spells CASSAVWGGPADTQYF. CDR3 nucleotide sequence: TGTGCCAGCAGCGCCGTGTGGGGGGGCCCGGCAGATACGCAGTATTTT.

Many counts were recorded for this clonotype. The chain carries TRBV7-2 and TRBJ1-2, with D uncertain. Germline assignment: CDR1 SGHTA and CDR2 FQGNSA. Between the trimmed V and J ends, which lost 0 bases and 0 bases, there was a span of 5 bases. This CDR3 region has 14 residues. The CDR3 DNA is TGTGCCAGCAGCTTAGCGGCAGCTAACTATGGCTACACCTTC. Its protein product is CASSLAAANYGYTF.

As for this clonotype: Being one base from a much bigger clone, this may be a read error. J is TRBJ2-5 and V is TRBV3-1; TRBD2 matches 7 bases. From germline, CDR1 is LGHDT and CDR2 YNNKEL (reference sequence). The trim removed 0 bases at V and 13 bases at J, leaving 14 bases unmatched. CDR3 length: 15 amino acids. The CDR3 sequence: CASSQDPGLEGLPYF. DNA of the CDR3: TGTGCCAGCAGCCAAGATCCAGGACTAGAGGGCCTTCCGTACTTC.

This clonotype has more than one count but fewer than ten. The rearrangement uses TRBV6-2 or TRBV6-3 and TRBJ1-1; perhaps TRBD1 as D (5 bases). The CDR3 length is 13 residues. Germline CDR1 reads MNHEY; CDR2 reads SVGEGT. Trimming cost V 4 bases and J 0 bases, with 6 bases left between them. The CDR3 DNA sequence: TGTGCCAGCAGTTGGGGCCTGAACACTGAAGCTTTCTTT. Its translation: CASSWGLNTEAFF.

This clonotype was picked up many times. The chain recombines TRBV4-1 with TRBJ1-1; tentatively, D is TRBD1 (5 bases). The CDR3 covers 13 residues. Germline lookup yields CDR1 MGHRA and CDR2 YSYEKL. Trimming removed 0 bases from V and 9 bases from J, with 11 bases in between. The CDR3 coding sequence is TGCGCCAGCAGCCAAGATTCCAGGGTGAAAGCTTTCTTT. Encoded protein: CASSQDSRVKAFF.

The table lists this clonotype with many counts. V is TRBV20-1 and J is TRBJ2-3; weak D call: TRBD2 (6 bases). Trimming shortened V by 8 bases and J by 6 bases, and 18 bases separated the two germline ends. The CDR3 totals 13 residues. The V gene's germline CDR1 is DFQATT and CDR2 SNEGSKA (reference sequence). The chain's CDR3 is CSSIAAGYDTQYF. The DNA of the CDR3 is TGCAGTTCAATAGCGGCCGGCTATGATACGCAGTATTTT.

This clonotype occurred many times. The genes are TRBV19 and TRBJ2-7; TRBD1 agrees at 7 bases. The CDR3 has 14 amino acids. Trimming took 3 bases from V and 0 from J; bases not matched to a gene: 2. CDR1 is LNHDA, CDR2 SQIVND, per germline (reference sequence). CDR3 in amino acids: CASSIEGASYEQYF. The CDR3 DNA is TGTGCCAGTAGTATCGAGGGGGCCTCCTACGAGCAGTACTTC.

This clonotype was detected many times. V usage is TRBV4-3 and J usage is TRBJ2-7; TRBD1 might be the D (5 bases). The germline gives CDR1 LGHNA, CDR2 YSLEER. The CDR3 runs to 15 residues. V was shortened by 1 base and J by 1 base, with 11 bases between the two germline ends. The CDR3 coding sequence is TGCGCCAGCAGCCAAGGTTCCCAGGGTTCCTACGAGCAGTACTTC. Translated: CASSQGSQGSYEQYF.

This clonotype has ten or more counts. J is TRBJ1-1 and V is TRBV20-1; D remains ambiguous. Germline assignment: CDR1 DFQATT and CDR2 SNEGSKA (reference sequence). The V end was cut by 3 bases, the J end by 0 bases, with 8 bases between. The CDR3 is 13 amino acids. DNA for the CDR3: TGCAGTGCTAGGCCCTCCTTGAACACTGAAGCTTTCTTT. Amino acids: CSARPSLNTEAFF.

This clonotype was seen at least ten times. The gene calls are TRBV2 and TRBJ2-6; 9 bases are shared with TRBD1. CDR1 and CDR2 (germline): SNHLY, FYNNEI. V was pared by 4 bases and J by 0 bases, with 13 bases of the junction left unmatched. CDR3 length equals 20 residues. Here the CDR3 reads CASSATTGTGLRSGANVLTF. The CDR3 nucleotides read TGTGCCAGCAGTGCCACTACCGGGACAGGGTTACGCTCTGGGGCCAACGTCCTGACTTTC.

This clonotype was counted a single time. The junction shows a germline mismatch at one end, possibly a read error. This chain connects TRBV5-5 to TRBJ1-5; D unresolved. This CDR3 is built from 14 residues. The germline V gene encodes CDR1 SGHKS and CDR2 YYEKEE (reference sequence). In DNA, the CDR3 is TGTGCCGGCAGCTCGCCCGAAAAGGGCGCGTCCCAGCATTTT. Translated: CAGSSPEKGASQHF. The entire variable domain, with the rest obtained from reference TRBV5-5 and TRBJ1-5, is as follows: DAGVTQSPTHLIKTRGQQVTLRCSPISGHKSVSWYQQVLGQGPQFIFQYYEKEERGRGNFPDRFSARQFPNYSSELNVNALLLGDSALYLCAGSSPEKGASQHFGDGTRLSIL.

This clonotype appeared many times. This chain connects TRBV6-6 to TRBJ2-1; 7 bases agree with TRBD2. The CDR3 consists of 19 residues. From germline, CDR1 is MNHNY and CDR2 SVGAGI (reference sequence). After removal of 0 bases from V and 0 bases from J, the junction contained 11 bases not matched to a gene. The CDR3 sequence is CASSYSAGALSSSYNEQFF. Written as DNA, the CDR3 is TGTGCCAGCAGTTACTCGGCGGGAGCCCTCTCAAGCTCCTACAATGAGCAGTTCTTC.

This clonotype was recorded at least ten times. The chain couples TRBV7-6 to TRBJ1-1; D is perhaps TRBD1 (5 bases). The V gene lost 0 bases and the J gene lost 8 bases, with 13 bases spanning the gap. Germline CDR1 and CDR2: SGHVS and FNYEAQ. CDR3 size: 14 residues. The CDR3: CASSLARGGGEAFF. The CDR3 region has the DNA TGTGCCAGCAGCTTAGCGCGTGGGGGAGGAGAAGCTTTCTTT.